These 8 T cell receptor beta chains share one sample of origin, sequenced in a study of sequential checkpoint blockade in melanoma. Noted treatment: randomized to nivolumab then ipilimumab (arm A) or the reverse (arm B). Sequencing was performed with immunoSEQ multiplex PCR; in TCRdb, only in-frame clones are kept and a portion is missing. The data show around 2,000 clones, about three fifths seen once. The sample consisted of CD8+ T cells sorted from blood (inferred from file names), taken from a patient given nivolumab and ipilimumab in sequence. These receptors came from a human patient with melanoma. Some clones in this sample may be carry-over from other donors' samples.

This rearrangement joins TRBV6-1 to TRBJ2-7; tentatively, D is TRBD1 (6 bases). Deletions cut 2 bases from V and 1 base from J, with 12 bases between. The CDR3 extends over 15 amino acids. Germline lookup yields CDR1 MNHNS and CDR2 SASEGT. DNA of the CDR3: TGTGCCAGCAGTGAACAGGGCGGACAGTCCTACGAGCAGTACTTC. Its protein is CASSEQGGQSYEQYF.

The V call is TRBV6-5, the J call TRBJ2-1; TRBD2 matches at 10 bases. CDR3 length: 14 amino acids. V shed 8 bases and J 6 bases; nucleotides not matched to a gene: 7. Germline CDR1 reads MNHEY; CDR2 reads SVGAGI. CDR3 sequence: CASSLAGGINEQFF. CDR3 in DNA: TGTGCCAGCTCTTTAGCGGGGGGTATCAATGAGCAGTTCTTC.

This clone qualifies as medium-sized. This chain links TRBV19 with TRBJ1-2; perhaps TRBD1 as D (5 bases). V dropped 5 bases and J dropped 4 bases, with 11 bases sitting between them. Germline CDR1 is LNHDA and CDR2 is SQIVND (reference sequence). The CDR3 has 13 residues. DNA of the CDR3: TGTGCCAGTAGTCCGGGACTTGGCTATGGCTACACCTTC. This encodes CASSPGLGYGYTF.

As regards this clone: One base separates it from a far larger clone, so it is likely a read error. V usage is TRBV7-9 and J usage is TRBJ1-1; TRBD1 is a possible D gene (5 bases). The CDR3 is 13 amino acids. Germline values: CDR1 SEHNR, CDR2 FQNEAQ (reference sequence). CDR3 DNA sequence: TGTGCCCGCAGCCGCCCTACGCAGGGTGAAGCTTTCTTT. Translation gives CARSRPTQGEAFF.

The chain carries TRBV4-1 and TRBJ2-2; D is perhaps TRBD2 (7 bases). The germline V and J ends were trimmed by 4 bases and 4 bases, with 16 bases remaining between them. Per germline, CDR1 MGHRA and CDR2 YSYEKL. CDR3 length: 16 residues. The CDR3 here is CASSLRRGAFTGELFF. In DNA form, the CDR3 reads TGCGCCAGCAGCCTACGACGGGGGGCTTTCACCGGGGAGCTGTTTTTT.

Here the CDR3 DNA reads TGTGCCAGCAGCCCCTGGGACAGGGAGTTAGCAGATACGCAGTATTTT. Amino acid sequence: CASSPWDRELADTQYF. The chain employs TRBV7-9 and TRBJ2-3; 9 bases line up with TRBD1. The CDR3 contains 16 residues. The V segment lost 5 bases and the J segment 4 bases; nucleotides outside the gene matches: 10. Looked up from germline, CDR1 is SEHNR and CDR2 is FQNEAQ (reference sequence).

The CDR3, as DNA: TGTGCCAGCAGTCGCAGGGCGAGCTCCTACGAGCAGTACTTC. It translates to CASSRRASSYEQYF. The J gene is TRBJ2-7, the V gene TRBV5-4; D might be TRBD1 (5 bases). Germline V CDR1 and CDR2: SGHNT, YYREEE (reference sequence). This CDR3 contains 14 residues. Trimming cost V 5 bases and J 0 bases, with 12 bases left between them.

The chain carries TRBV27 and TRBJ1-2; 8 bases align to TRBD1. Germline CDR1 is MNHEY and CDR2 is SMNVEV (reference sequence). V lost 1 base, J lost 5 bases, and 12 bases stayed unmatched. This CDR3 is 17 amino acids long. The chain's CDR3 is CASSLWAGGSPVYGYTF. The DNA for the CDR3 is TGTGCCAGCAGTTTATGGGCAGGGGGCTCTCCTGTTTATGGCTACACCTTC.